The 22 T cell receptor beta chains presented below share a single source sample, sequenced in a study of blood T cell repertoires in COVID-19. TCRdb keeps only in-frame clones here, not all; method: immunoSEQ multiplex PCR. The table shows tens of thousands of clones, with over 60% occurring only once. The sample taken for sequencing was peripheral blood. These receptors all come from a woman in her 70s with acute or convalescent COVID-19.

The rearrangement links TRBV27 to TRBJ1-2, with TRBD1 matching over 10 bases. The CDR3 is 15 residues long. Germline lookup yields CDR1 MNHEY and CDR2 SMNVEV (reference sequence). The V and J ends lost 8 bases and 3 bases, in that order; junction bases with no gene match: 9. CDR3 DNA sequence: TGTGCCAGCCGCCCCGGGACAGGGGTGGACTATGGCTACACCTTC. This sequence encodes CASRPGTGVDYGYTF.

V and J are TRBV7-2 and TRBJ1-1, with D possibly matching TRBD1 (5 bases). The CDR3 covers 13 residues. V lost 3 bases and J lost 5, with 10 bases in between. The germline V gene has CDR1 SGHTA and CDR2 FQGNSA. CDR3 DNA: TGTGCCAGCAGCTTGGAGGGGCTGACTGAAGCTTTCTTT. Its translation: CASSLEGLTEAFF.

CDR3 residues: CASAQGDTEAFF. CDR3 bases: TGTGCCAGCGCTCAGGGGGACACTGAAGCTTTCTTT. The V and J genes are TRBV13 and TRBJ1-1; TRBD1 matches at 7 bases. The trim removed 8 bases at V and 3 bases at J, leaving 3 bases unmatched. This CDR3 is built from 12 residues. The germline V gene encodes CDR1 PRHDT and CDR2 FYEKMQ (reference sequence).

J is TRBJ1-2 and V is TRBV19; TRBD1 matches at 9 bases. The CDR3 has 15 amino acids. The V gene end was trimmed by 6 bases and the J gene end by 2 bases; junction bases not matched to a gene: 7. The germline V gene encodes CDR1 LNHDA and CDR2 SQIVND (reference sequence). CDR3 DNA: TGTGCCAGTAGACAGGGGGCGATGGGCAACTATGGCTACACCTTC. Translation: CASRQGAMGNYGYTF.

The chain employs TRBV7-3 and TRBJ2-2; unclear D gene. Germline CDR1 SGHTA, CDR2 FQGTGA. Trimming stripped 8 bases from V and 4 bases from J, with 11 bases between. The length of the CDR3 is 13 residues. CDR3 sequence (DNA): TGTGCCAGCGAGAGCACGGGCACCGGGGAGCTGTTTTTT. Protein sequence: CASESTGTGELFF.

The chain links TRBV5-4 to TRBJ2-1; 8 bases match TRBD1. Germline V gene sequence: CDR1 SGHNT, CDR2 YYREEE (reference sequence). This CDR3 comprises 12 residues. V was clipped by 3 bases and J by 8 bases; unmatched bases: 1. This CDR3 is CASSSDRDEQFF. CDR3 nucleotide sequence: TGTGCCAGCAGCTCGGACAGGGATGAGCAGTTCTTC.

This clone was seen once. This chain links TRBV21-1 with TRBJ2-1; TRBD1 is taken as the D call from the table, unchecked against the DNA. TRBV21-1 is a pseudogene segment. The CDR3 extends over 16 amino acids. CDR3 coding DNA: TGTGCCAGCAGCTCGACAAGAGGACAGTACGTAAATGAGCAGTTCTTC. It translates to CASSSTRGQYVNEQFF.

The chain employs TRBV3-1 (or the pseudogene TRBV3-2) and TRBJ1-1; D is perhaps TRBD1 (6 bases). Germline CDR1 reads LGHDT; CDR2 reads YNNKEL (reference sequence). The CDR3 totals 12 residues. V was clipped by 5 bases and J by 5 bases, with 9 bases between them. CDR3 sequence reads: CASSFGTTEAFF. CDR3 coding DNA: TGTGCCAGCAGCTTTGGGACAACTGAAGCTTTCTTT.

This rearrangement joins TRBV12-3 or TRBV12-4 to TRBJ1-5; D is unresolved. Trimming stripped 3 bases from V and 3 bases from J, with 6 bases between. The CDR3 is 13 residues long. The CDR3 DNA reads as TGTGCCAGCAGTTTGGCAGACAATCAGCCCCAGCATTTT. Its protein is CASSLADNQPQHF.

The chain combines TRBV13 with TRBJ2-3; 14 nucleotides agree with TRBD2. This CDR3 region has 16 residues. V shed 4 bases, J shed 4 bases, and the junction held 4 bases outside the gene matches. The germline gives CDR1 PRHDT, CDR2 FYEKMQ (reference sequence). The CDR3 here is CASSSRTSGRPDTQYF. DNA of the CDR3: TGTGCCAGCAGCTCCCGGACTAGCGGGAGGCCAGATACGCAGTATTTT.

This chain's CDR3 is CASSTGTSDYEQYF. In DNA, the CDR3 is TGTGCCAGCTCAACCGGGACTAGCGATTACGAGCAGTACTTC. The rearrangement uses TRBV18 and TRBJ2-7, with 10 positions matching TRBD2. Germline V gives CDR1 KGHSH, CDR2 LQKENI. This CDR3 contains 14 residues. V shed 5 bases, J shed 4 bases, and the junction held 5 bases outside the gene matches.

The CDR3 nucleotides are TGCAGCGTTGAAGGGACAATACAAGCTTTCTTT. This sequence encodes CSVEGTIQAFF. The rearrangement uses TRBV29-1 and TRBJ1-1; a possible D gene is TRBD1 (5 bases). The CDR3 loop spans 11 amino acids. V was clipped by 1 base and J by 9 bases, with 9 bases between them. Germline V gene lookup returns CDR1 SQVTM and CDR2 ANQGSEA.

The chain recombines TRBV7-2 with TRBJ1-6; D is ambiguous. The germline gives CDR1 SGHTA, CDR2 FQGNSA. Deletions cut 5 bases from V and 8 bases from J, with 16 bases between. The length of the CDR3 is 15 residues. CDR3 sequence reads: CASSDLGSNHSPLHF. The CDR3 DNA follows: TGTGCCAGCAGCGACTTGGGTTCTAATCATTCACCCCTCCACTTT.

This clone occurred many times. V gene TRBV21-1 combines with J gene TRBJ1-6; no DNA check was done on the table's D call, TRBD1. TRBV21-1 represents a pseudogene. The CDR3 has 13 residues. The CDR3 DNA follows: TGTGCCAGCGGGACACTCCACGACTCACCCCTCCACTTT. Its translation: CASGTLHDSPLHF.

The chain employs TRBV6-6 and TRBJ1-1; D is ambiguous. Germline V gene data show CDR1 as MNHNY and CDR2 as SVGAGI (reference sequence). The CDR3 runs to 13 residues. V gave up 8 bases and J gave up 5 bases, with 15 bases separating them. The CDR3 DNA follows: TGTGCCAGCGGGCGAGGGAGGGAAACTGAAGCTTTCTTT. Translating gives CASGRGRETEAFF.

J is TRBJ2-1 and V is TRBV5-1; TRBD1 is a possible D gene (6 bases). Trimming took 4 bases from V and 7 from J, leaving 15 bases between them. Germline V CDR1 and CDR2: SGHRS, YFSETQ. The CDR3 totals 14 residues. CDR3 DNA sequence: TGCGCCAGCAGCCTACAGGGTGGTATAAATGAGCAGTTCTTC. Translation: CASSLQGGINEQFF.

CDR3 nucleotide sequence: TGTGCCAGCTCACTAACCTTGGACAGGGGTTTTTGGTTCTTC. Its translation: CASSLTLDRGFWFF. This chain joins TRBV18 and TRBJ2-1; 9 bases fit TRBD1. V dropped 4 bases and J dropped 15; count of bases not matched to a gene: 13. The CDR3 extends over 14 amino acids. CDR1 KGHSH and CDR2 LQKENI come from the germline V gene.

The chain combines TRBV30 with TRBJ2-2; 10 bases align to TRBD2. Germline lookup yields CDR1 GTSNPN and CDR2 SVGIG (reference sequence). CDR3 length: 14 amino acids. V lost 5 bases to trimming and J lost 1 base; unmatched junction nucleotides: 1. In DNA form, the CDR3 reads TGTGCCTGGCGGACTAGCGGGAACACCGGGGAGCTGTTTTTT. It translates to CAWRTSGNTGELFF.

The gene calls are TRBV9 and TRBJ1-3, with a weak D call TRBD1 (5 bases). V was trimmed by 0 bases and J by 1 base, leaving 11 bases between them. Germline V lookup: CDR1 SGDLS, CDR2 YYNGEE. The CDR3 is made up of 16 amino acids. The CDR3 DNA sequence: TGTGCCAGCAGCGTAGACGGGGGAGTGTCTGGAAACACCATATATTTT. Amino acid sequence: CASSVDGGVSGNTIYF.

This clone was counted between two and nine times. The chain is built from TRBV7-9 and TRBJ2-7, with a weak D call TRBD1 (6 bases). This CDR3 comprises 14 residues. The germline CDR1 and CDR2 sequences are SEHNR and FQNEAQ (reference sequence). V dropped 2 bases and J dropped 1 base, with 9 bases sitting between them. CDR3 coding DNA: TGTGCCAGCAGCTTAAAGGACAGTTCCTACGAGCAGTACTTC. Protein product: CASSLKDSSYEQYF.

This CDR3 reads CSVGPGRNEQFF. The CDR3, as DNA: TGCAGCGTTGGCCCAGGCAGAAATGAGCAGTTCTTC. The chain employs TRBV29-1 and TRBJ2-1; D is unresolved. Germline CDR1 is SQVTM and CDR2 is ANQGSEA. The V end lost 4 bases, the J end lost 7 bases, and 11 bases lay between the germline ends. This CDR3 region has 12 residues.

V is TRBV10-2 and J is TRBJ1-1; 11 bases agree with TRBD1. The CDR3 is 13 amino acids. Trimming cost V 6 bases and J 4 bases; bases outside gene matches: 1. Germline loops: CDR1 WSHSY, CDR2 SAAADI. CDR3 sequence reads: CASRGTGGTEAFF. The CDR3 DNA reads TGCGCCAGCAGAGGGACAGGGGGCACTGAAGCTTTCTTT.